Below, 14 T cell receptor beta chains from the same sample are listed, as sequenced in a study of control samples from healthy donors and cancer patients. Assay: immunoSEQ multiplex PCR; the TCRdb copy retains only in-frame clones and omits some. The data hold about 160,000 clones, with less than 95% observed a single time. The specimen sequenced was PBMCs. These receptors all stem from a man aged 55 to 70 with colorectal cancer.

The chain recombines TRBV3-1 (or the pseudogene TRBV3-2) with TRBJ2-7; maybe TRBD1 (5 bases). The germline CDR1 and CDR2 sequences are LGHDT and YNNKEL (reference sequence). Trimming took off 0 bases at V and 2 bases at J, with 14 bases between the two ends. This CDR3 contains 16 residues. The CDR3 is CASSQDLGVSTYEQYF. In DNA, the CDR3 is TGTGCCAGCAGCCAAGATCTAGGGGTCTCTACCTACGAGCAGTACTTC.

This clone came up once. This chain joins TRBV29-1 and TRBJ1-1, with 7 nucleotides matching TRBD1. Germline V lookup: CDR1 SQVTM, CDR2 ANQGSEA. V lost 3 bases to trimming and J lost 4 bases; unmatched junction nucleotides: 2. There are 12 residues in the CDR3. The CDR3: CSVDRGSTEAFF. CDR3 DNA sequence: TGCAGCGTTGACAGGGGGAGCACTGAAGCTTTCTTT.

This chain connects TRBV6-6 to TRBJ1-2; 8 positions match TRBD1. The CDR3 loop spans 13 amino acids. With 8 bases clipped from V and 1 base from J, the junction kept 3 bases outside the gene matches. From germline, CDR1 is MNHNY and CDR2 SVGAGI (reference sequence). The CDR3 loop is CASDTGGNYGYTF. The CDR3, as DNA: TGTGCCAGCGACACAGGGGGTAACTATGGCTACACCTTC.

The gene calls are TRBV5-1 and TRBJ2-5, with 7 bases lining up with TRBD1. The CDR3 runs 15 residues. The J segment lost 5 bases and the V segment lost 4 bases, leaving 11 bases of the junction unmatched. Germline V gene lookup returns CDR1 SGHRS and CDR2 YFSETQ. The CDR3 bases are TGCGCCAGCAGCCAGAACACAGGGGCGGAGGAGACCCAGTACTTC. It translates to CASSQNTGAEETQYF.

The chain has TRBV19 and TRBJ1-2; D gene unclear. This CDR3 is built from 14 residues. Germline V gene sequence: CDR1 LNHDA, CDR2 SQIVND (reference sequence). Between the trimmed V and J ends, which lost 6 bases and 0 bases, there was a span of 11 bases. CDR3: CASRPDGTNYGYTF. The CDR3 region has the DNA TGTGCCAGTAGGCCGGACGGAACTAACTATGGCTACACCTTC.

This clone was detected only once. The junction departs from the called germline gene at one end, perhaps through a read error. This chain links TRBV18 with TRBJ2-7; D possibly corresponds to TRBD1 (6 bases). This CDR3 contains 13 residues. Germline loops: CDR1 KGHSH, CDR2 LQKENI. In nucleotides, the CDR3 is TGTGCCAGCTCCCCACAGGGTGGGGCCGAGCAGTACTTC. It specifies CASSPQGGAEQYF.

The V and J genes are TRBV5-1 and TRBJ2-1; D is possibly TRBD2 (5 bases). Looked up from germline, CDR1 is SGHRS and CDR2 is YFSETQ. The V and J ends lost 1 base and 9 bases respectively, with 8 bases between them. CDR3 length: 12 residues. The CDR3 loop reads CASSLLEGEQFF. CDR3 nucleotides: TGCGCCAGCAGCTTGTTAGAGGGTGAGCAGTTCTTC.

The CDR3 DNA is TGTGCCAGCAGTTTTGGGGATGCGAATGAGCAGTTCTTC. It encodes CASSFGDANEQFF. This chain links TRBV27 with TRBJ2-1; D is unresolved. Germline V lookup: CDR1 MNHEY, CDR2 SMNVEV (reference sequence). The CDR3 loop spans 13 amino acids. The ends were cut back, 3 bases at V and 7 bases at J, with 10 bases in the middle.

As for this clone: This sample includes further DNA sequences coding for the same CDR3. This rearrangement joins TRBV9 to TRBJ2-3; a weak D match, TRBD1 (6 bases). The length of the CDR3 is 15 residues. Germline V gene lookup returns CDR1 SGDLS and CDR2 YYNGEE. V shed 0 bases and J shed 3 bases, with 11 bases lying between them. The CDR3 nucleotides are TGTGCCAGCAGCGTAGGAGGGGGTGGTACAGATACGCAGTATTTT. It codes for CASSVGGGGTDTQYF.

The chain is built from TRBV5-6 and TRBJ1-1; D gene unclear. The CDR3 consists of 14 residues. From germline, CDR1 is SGHDT and CDR2 YYEEEE. Deletions cut 0 bases from V and 5 bases from J, with 11 bases between. The CDR3 DNA follows: TGTGCCAGCAGCTTGGGCAGCTCAATAACTGAAGCTTTCTTT. Translation gives CASSLGSSITEAFF. Based on the CDR3 plus reference TRBV5-6 and TRBJ1-1, the full variable domain is DAGVTQSPTHLIKTRGQQVTLRCSPKSGHDTVSWYQQALGQGPQFIFQYYEEEERQRGNFPDRFSGHQFPNYSSELNVNALLLGDSALYLCASSLGSSITEAFFGQGTRLTVV.

The J gene is TRBJ2-7, the V gene TRBV4-1, with TRBD1 identical over 9 bases. The CDR3 has 18 residues. Per germline, CDR1 MGHRA and CDR2 YSYEKL. V dropped 3 bases and J dropped 0; count of bases not matched to a gene: 12. The CDR3 spells CASSQRTGDTPSSYEQYF. Written as DNA, the CDR3 is TGCGCCAGCAGCCAGAGGACAGGGGACACCCCCAGCTCCTACGAGCAGTACTTC.

V usage is TRBV24-1 and J usage is TRBJ2-5; a weak D match, TRBD1 (6 bases). V lost 3 bases and J lost 4, with 14 bases in between. Per the germline V gene, CDR1 is KGHDR and CDR2 is SFDVKD. CDR3 length: 15 amino acids. CDR3 sequence reads: CATSDITLTGETQYF. The CDR3, as DNA: TGTGCCACCAGTGATATCACCCTGACAGGAGAGACCCAGTACTTC.

This rearrangement joins TRBV5-1 to TRBJ1-1, with 7 nucleotides matching TRBD1. The CDR3 contains 15 residues. Trimming at V came to 3 bases and at J to 6 bases, leaving 11 bases not matched to a gene. CDR1 and CDR2 from the germline V gene are SGHRS and YFSETQ. For the CDR3, the DNA is TGCGCCAGCAGCTCCGGGACAGACCCCCGTCCTGAAGCTTTCTTT. It yields the protein CASSSGTDPRPEAFF.

V usage is TRBV9 and J usage is TRBJ2-5; 9 positions agree with TRBD2. Germline V lookup: CDR1 SGDLS, CDR2 YYNGEE. V gave up 3 bases and J gave up 4 bases; unmatched junction bases: 10. The CDR3 covers 16 residues. CDR3 region: CASSAPRGGGAETQYF. For the CDR3, the DNA is TGTGCCAGCAGCGCCCCAAGGGGCGGGGGGGCAGAGACCCAGTACTTC.